This T cell receptor (beta chain) derives from a study of technical replicates of blood from a few donors. CDR1 LGHNT and CDR2 FRNRAP come from the germline V gene. J was trimmed by 0 bases and V by 3 bases; bases with no gene match: 7. This CDR3 spans 18 amino acids. Repertoires were generated with immunoSEQ multiplex PCR, while TCRdb's copy carries only in-frame clones and drops some. The table records tens of thousands of clones, around 94% of them present only once. The material sequenced was T cells isolated from PBMCs. The clonotype was recovered from a human donor in good health. The V call is TRBV12-5, the J call TRBJ2-6; 8 positions agree with TRBD1. The CDR3 DNA reads as TGTGCTAGTGGTTTTTACGCAGGGGGCTACTCTGGGGCCAACGTCCTGACTTTC. The encoded protein is CASGFYAGGYSGANVLTF.